This TCR beta chain was recorded in a study of shared clonotypes between healthy human individuals. In the study overall: Each donor's CD4 naive and CD4 memory cells filled three plates apiece, CD8 naive two, and CD8 memory one.

At deep level, the assay was performed. Produced via immunoSEQ multiplex PCR; TCRdb's table is partial and in-frame only. The profile shows approximately 600,000 clones, approximately 95% of them singletons. Germline V gene lookup returns CDR1 MNHNS and CDR2 SASEGT. The ends were cut back, 2 bases at V and 3 bases at J, with 14 bases in the middle. This CDR3 region has 15 residues. The naive CD8 subset, CD45RO-negative cells positively selected for CCR7, excluded terminally differentiated effector memory CD45RA+ cells. Donation came from healthy HIV-negative adults that had no recent acute infections or vaccinations.

J is TRBJ2-7 and V is TRBV6-1; D gene ambiguous. The sample taken for sequencing was naive CD8+ T cells sorted from blood. The source of this sequence is a woman in her 30s in good health. The CDR3 protein is CASSESRQTRYEQYF. DNA for the CDR3: TGTGCCAGCAGTGAATCCCGGCAGACCCGCTACGAGCAGTACTTC.